This TCR beta chain originates from a study of identical twins. Germline CDR1 SGHNT, CDR2 YYREEE (reference sequence). CDR3 length: 14 amino acids. The V gene end was trimmed by 4 bases and the J gene end by 3 bases; junction bases not matched to a gene: 3. TCRdb passed the 5' RACE reads through MiXCR, listing each CDR3 protein once. The sample lists a few hundred thousand distinct CDR3 sequences, about a fifth seen once, with 9% to 15% in the top ten. This sequence originates from a man in his fifties in good health. The sample comprised naive T cells sorted from blood. This chain connects TRBV5-4 to TRBJ2-2, with 7 bases lining up with TRBD1. The CDR3 protein is CASSPGQDTGELFF. CDR3 DNA: TGTGCCAGCAGCCCCGGACAGGACACCGGGGAGCTGTTTTTT.